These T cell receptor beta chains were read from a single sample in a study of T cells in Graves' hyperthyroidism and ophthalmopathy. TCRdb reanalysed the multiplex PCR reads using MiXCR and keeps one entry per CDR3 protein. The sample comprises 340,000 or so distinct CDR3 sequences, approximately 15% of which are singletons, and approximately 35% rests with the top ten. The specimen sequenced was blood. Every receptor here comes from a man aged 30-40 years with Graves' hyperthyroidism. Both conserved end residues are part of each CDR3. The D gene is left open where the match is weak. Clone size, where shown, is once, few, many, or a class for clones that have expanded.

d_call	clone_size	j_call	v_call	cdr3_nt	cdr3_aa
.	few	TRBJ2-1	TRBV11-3	TGTGCCAGCAGCTTAGGGATGCCGCTAGGCTCCTACAATGAGCAGTTCTTC	CASSLGMPLGSYNEQFF
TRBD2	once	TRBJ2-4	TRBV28	TGTGCCAGCAGTTTTAACCCCCTAGCCAAAACGGGAGGGCCGGACGAAAACATTCAGTACTTC	CASSFNPLAKTGGPDENIQYF
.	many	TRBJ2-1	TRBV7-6	TGTGCCAGCAGCTCAGACCCGGCTAGCGATGAGCAGTTCTTC	CASSSDPASDEQFF
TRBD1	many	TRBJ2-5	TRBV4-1	TGCGCCAGCAGCCAACCGCTGGGACAGGGGATTTACTTC	CASSQPLGQGIYF
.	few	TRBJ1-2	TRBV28	TGTGCCAGTAAACCCCCTAGGGACTATGGCTACACCTTC	CASKPPRDYGYTF
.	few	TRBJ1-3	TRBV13	TGTGCCAGCAGCCTCGGGACAAGCTCACGAGGAAACACCATATATTTT	CASSLGTSSRGNTIYF
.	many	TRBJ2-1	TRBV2	TGTGCCAGCAAGTTATCGCTAGACCACAATGAGCAGTTCTTC	CASKLSLDHNEQFF
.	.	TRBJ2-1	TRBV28	TGTGCCAGCAGCTCCCGGGACATATACAATGAGCAGTTCTTC	CASSSRDIYNEQFF
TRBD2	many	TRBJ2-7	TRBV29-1	TGCAGCGTTGTGGCTAGCGGGAGTTACGAGCAGTACTTC	CSVVASGSYEQYF
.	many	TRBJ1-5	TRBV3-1	TGTGCCAGCAGCCAGAGTACAGGGACTTTCAATCAGCCCCAGCATTTT	CASSQSTGTFNQPQHF
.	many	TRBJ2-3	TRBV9	TGTGCCAGCAGCGTCTTGAACACAGATACGCAGTATTTT	CASSVLNTDTQYF
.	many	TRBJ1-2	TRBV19	TGTGCCAGTAGCAACCAGGCCGGGGCTGGCTATGGCTACACCTTC	CASSNQAGAGYGYTF
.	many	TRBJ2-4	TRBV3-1	TGTGCCAGCAGCCAAGGTCGTGCGGGAAACATTCAGTACTTC	CASSQGRAGNIQYF
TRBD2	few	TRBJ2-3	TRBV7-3	TGTGCCAGCAGCGGCTGGGGGGCTAGCGGGTCAACAGATACGCAGTATTTT	CASSGWGASGSTDTQYF
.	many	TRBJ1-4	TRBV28	TGTGCCAGCAGTTCCCCGGGTCGTGAAAAACTGTTTTTT	CASSSPGREKLFF
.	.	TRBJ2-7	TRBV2	TGTGCCAGCAGTGATGAGGCTGCGGGGCCTCTATCGGAGCAGTACTTC	CASSDEAAGPLSEQYF
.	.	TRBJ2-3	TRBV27	TGTGCCAGCAGTTTATTCGCCAGGGTTGTTCCAGATACGCAGTATTTT	CASSLFARVVPDTQYF
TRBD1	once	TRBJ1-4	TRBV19	TGTGCCAGTAGTCCAAGGGGGGGACAGGGAAGTGAAAAACTGTTTTTT	CASSPRGGQGSEKLFF